This T cell receptor beta chain was recorded in a study of cytomegalovirus exposure and HLA in healthy donors (dated by TCRdb to about 2017). For the wider study: The 700 or so repertoires of the first cohort and the approximately 130 validation repertoires were produced on the same platform, according to a later analysis. The study aimed to test whether signatures of past pathogen exposure could be identified by cataloging public T cell receptors. In addition to the first cohort of hundreds of subjects, a separate validation cohort of 120 different subjects was used. The study combined high-throughput TCR immunosequencing, statistical association of individual TCRs with disease status, and machine learning to predict cytomegalovirus infection status. The research as a whole found: In both the original and validation cohorts, the classifier was reported to diagnose cytomegalovirus status with high specificity and sensitivity. Three of the identified cytomegalovirus-associated TCR beta chains were confirmed in vitro to be specific for cytomegalovirus antigens. The authors suggested that the approach could potentially be generalized to other disease states and immunological phenotypes. The study gave a list of about 150 TCR beta chains associated with cytomegalovirus. A later analysis had no HLA typing for the validation cohort, so co-occurrence there was scored across all 130 or so repertoires. While some public TCRs were present in many individuals, most TCR sequences turned up only very rarely across donors. Of the cluster scores, 85% to 95% were above 0 in a later analysis, which found that TCRs clustered in the first cohort also tended to co-occur in the approximately 110 validation repertoires.

Germline trimming: 8 bases from V, 8 bases from J; junction bases outside gene matches: 5. Reading from cysteine to phenylalanine, the CDR3 counts 11 amino acids. The only DNA kept is the CDR3, 33 bases in frame from the first base. As encoded in the germline V gene, CDR1 is MNHEY while CDR2 is SVGAGI. Library preparation used the immunoSEQ multiplex PCR assay. Per the original workflow: A statistical classification framework was built for diagnosing cytomegalovirus status from the catalog of TCR beta chain sequences. Held by TCRdb, this immuneACCESS table contains in-frame sequences only and omits some clones. Under half of the omission traces to an unresolved V gene where checked; the cause of the rest is unknown. V, J and clone size are those of that table, while D and trimming were read from the DNA. The sample yields around 49,000 clones; around 94% were counted once. About 7.8% of the sample rests with the top ten.

On this clone: Its antigen is currently not known. Within one base of it there is no much larger clone, and no base qualities were kept. Other DNA variants within this sample encode the same CDR3.

The donors belonged to the validation cohort of approximately 130 subjects, which was separate from the approximately 700-subject first cohort. The V and J genes are TRBV6-5 and TRBJ1-2, with TRBD1 matching 7 junction bases. The TCR was taken from a woman younger than 30 in good health and CMV-seropositive. The sample was PBMCs. The CDR3 protein: CASSTGSGYTF. The DNA sequence follows: TGTGCCAGCTCGACAGGGAGCGGCTACACCTTC.